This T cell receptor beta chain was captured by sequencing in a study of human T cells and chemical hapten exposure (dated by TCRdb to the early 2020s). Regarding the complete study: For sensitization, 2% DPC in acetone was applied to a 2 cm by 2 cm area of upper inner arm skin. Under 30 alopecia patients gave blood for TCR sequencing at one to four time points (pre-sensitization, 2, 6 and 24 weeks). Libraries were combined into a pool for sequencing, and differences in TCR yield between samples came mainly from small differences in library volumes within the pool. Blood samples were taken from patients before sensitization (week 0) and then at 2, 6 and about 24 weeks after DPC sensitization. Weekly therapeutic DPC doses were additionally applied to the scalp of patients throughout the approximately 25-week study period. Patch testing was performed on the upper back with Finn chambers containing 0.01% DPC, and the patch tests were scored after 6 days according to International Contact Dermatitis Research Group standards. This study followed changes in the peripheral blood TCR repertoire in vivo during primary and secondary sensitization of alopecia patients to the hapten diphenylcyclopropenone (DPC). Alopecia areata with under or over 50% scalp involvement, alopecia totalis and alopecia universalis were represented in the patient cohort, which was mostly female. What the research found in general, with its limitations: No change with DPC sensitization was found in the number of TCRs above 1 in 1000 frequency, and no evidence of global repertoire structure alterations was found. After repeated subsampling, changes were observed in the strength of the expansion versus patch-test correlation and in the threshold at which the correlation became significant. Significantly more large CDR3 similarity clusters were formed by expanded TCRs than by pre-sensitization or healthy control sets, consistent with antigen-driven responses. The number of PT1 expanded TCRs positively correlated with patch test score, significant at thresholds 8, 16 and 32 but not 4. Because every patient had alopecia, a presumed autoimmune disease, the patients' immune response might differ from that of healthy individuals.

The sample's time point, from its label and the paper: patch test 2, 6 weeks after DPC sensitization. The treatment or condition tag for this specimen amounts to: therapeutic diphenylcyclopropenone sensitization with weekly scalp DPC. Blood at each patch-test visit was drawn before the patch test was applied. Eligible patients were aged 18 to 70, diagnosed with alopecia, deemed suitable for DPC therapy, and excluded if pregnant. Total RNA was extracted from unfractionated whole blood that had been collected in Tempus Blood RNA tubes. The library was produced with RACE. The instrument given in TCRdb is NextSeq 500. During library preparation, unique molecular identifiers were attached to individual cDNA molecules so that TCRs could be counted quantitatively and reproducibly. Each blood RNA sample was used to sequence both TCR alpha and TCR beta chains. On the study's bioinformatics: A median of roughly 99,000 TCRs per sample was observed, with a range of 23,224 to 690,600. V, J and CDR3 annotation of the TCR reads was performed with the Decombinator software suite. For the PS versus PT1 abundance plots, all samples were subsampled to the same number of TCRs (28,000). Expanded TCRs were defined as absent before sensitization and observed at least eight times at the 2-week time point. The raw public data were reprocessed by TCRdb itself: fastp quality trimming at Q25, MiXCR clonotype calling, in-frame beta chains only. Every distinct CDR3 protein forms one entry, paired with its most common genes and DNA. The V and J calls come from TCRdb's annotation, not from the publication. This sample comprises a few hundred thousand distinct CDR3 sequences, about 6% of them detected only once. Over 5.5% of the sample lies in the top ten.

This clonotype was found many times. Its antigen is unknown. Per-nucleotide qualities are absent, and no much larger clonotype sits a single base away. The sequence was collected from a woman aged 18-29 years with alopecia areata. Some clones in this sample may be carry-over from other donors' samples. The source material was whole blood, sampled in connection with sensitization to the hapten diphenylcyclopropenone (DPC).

The DNA sequence is given as TGCAGCGTTGGACCCCGTGTGGAAGCTGAAGCTTTCTTT. This codes for CSVGPRVEAEAFF. The sequence is built from TRBV29-1 and TRBJ1-1, with the identity of the D gene unclear. The germline V gene gives CDR1 as SQVTM and CDR2 as ANQGSEA. A distance of 15 bases separates the germline ends of V and J, which lose 4 bases and 6 bases respectively. Taken from cysteine to phenylalanine, the CDR3 has 13 residues. The CDR3 DNA has 39 bases and is translated from base 1.